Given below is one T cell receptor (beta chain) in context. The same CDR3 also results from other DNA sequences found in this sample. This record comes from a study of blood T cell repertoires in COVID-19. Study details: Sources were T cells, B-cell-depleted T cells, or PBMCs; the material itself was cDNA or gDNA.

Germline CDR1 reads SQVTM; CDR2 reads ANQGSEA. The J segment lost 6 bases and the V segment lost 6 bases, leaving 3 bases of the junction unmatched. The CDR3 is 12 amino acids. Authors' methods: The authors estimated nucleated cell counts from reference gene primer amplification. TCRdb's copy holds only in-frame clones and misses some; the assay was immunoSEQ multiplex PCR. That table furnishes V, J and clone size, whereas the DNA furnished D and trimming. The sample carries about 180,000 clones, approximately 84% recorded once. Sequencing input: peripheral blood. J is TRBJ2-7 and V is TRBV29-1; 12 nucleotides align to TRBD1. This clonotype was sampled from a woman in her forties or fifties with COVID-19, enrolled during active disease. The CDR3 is CSVGTGGGEQYF. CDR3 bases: TGCAGCGTAGGGACAGGGGGCGGCGAGCAGTACTTC.